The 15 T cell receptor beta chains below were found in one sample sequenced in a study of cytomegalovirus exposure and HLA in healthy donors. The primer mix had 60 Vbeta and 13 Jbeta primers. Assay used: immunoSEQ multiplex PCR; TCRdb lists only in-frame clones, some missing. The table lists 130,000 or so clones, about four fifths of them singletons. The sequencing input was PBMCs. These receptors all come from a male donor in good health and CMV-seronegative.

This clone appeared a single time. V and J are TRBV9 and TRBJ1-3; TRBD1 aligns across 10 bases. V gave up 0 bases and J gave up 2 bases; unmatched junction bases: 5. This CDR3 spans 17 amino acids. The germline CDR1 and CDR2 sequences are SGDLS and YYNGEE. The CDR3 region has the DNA TGTGCCAGCAGCGTAGCTGGGGGACAGGGGACTGGAAACACCATATATTTT. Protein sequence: CASSVAGGQGTGNTIYF.

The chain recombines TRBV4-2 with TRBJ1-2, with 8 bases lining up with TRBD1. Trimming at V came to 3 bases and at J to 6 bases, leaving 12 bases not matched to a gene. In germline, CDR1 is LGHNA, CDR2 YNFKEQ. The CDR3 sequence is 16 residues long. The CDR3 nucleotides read TGTGCCAGCAGCCAGCAAGATACAGGGGGACAGCATGGCTACACCTTC. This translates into CASSQQDTGGQHGYTF.

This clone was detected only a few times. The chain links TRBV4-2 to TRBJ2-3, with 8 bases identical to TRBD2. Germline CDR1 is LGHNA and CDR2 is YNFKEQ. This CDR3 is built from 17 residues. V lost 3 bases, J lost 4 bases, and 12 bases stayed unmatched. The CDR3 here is CASSQGRLRGAPDTQYF. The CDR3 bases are TGTGCCAGCAGCCAGGGCCGATTGCGGGGGGCCCCAGATACGCAGTATTTT.

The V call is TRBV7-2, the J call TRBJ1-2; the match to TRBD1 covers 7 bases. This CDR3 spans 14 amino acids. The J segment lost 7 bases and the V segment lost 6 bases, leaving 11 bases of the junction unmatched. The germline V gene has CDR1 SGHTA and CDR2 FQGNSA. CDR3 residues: CASRASPGTAGYTF. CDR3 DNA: TGTGCCAGCAGGGCGAGCCCCGGGACAGCTGGCTACACCTTC.

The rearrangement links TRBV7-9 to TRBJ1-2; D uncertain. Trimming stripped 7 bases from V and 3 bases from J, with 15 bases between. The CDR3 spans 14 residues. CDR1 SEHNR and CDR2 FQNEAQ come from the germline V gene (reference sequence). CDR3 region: CASIPTEEDYGYTF. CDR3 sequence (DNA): TGTGCCAGCATACCTACTGAGGAGGACTATGGCTACACCTTC.

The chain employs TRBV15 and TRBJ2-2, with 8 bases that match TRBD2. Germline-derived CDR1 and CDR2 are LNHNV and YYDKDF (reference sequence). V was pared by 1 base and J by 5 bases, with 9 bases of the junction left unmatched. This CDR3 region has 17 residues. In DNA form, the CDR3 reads TGTGCCACCAGCAGAGCGCTTGCCTCGGGGGGGACCGGGGAGCTGTTTTTT. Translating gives CATSRALASGGTGELFF.

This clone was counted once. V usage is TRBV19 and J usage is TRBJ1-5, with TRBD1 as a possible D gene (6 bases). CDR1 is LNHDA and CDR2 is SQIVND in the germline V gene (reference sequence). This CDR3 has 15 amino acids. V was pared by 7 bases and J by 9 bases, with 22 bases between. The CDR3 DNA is TGTGCCAGTACCGATACCGGGACATTCCAGGGGCCCCAGCATTTT. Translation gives CASTDTGTFQGPQHF.

For the CDR3, the DNA is TGTGCCAGCAGTTACTCAGACGAGGTCGATGGCTACACCTTC. Amino acid sequence: CASSYSDEVDGYTF. This chain uses TRBV6-5 with TRBJ1-2; D is unresolved. Germline V CDR1 and CDR2: MNHEY, SVGAGI. CDR3 length: 14 residues. V shed 0 bases and J shed 6 bases, with 11 bases lying between them.

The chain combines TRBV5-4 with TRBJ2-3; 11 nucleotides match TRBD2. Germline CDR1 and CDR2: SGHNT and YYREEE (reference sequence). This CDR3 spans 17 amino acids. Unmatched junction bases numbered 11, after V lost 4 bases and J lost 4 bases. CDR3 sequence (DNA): TGTGCCAGCAGCGTGTCACCCGGGACTAGCGGTGCAGATACGCAGTATTTT. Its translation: CASSVSPGTSGADTQYF.

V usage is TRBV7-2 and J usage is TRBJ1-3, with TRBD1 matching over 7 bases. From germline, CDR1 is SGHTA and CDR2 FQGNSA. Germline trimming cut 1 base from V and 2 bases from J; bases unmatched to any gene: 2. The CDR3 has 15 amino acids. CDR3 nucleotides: TGTGCCAGCAGCTTAGAAGGGGGCGCTGGAAACACCATATATTTT. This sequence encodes CASSLEGGAGNTIYF.

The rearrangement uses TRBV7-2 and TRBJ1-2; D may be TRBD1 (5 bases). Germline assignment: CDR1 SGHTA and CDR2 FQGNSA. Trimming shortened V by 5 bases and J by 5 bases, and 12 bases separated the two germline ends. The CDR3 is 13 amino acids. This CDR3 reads CASSPDRSYGYTF. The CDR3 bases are TGTGCCAGCAGCCCCGACAGAAGTTATGGCTACACCTTC.

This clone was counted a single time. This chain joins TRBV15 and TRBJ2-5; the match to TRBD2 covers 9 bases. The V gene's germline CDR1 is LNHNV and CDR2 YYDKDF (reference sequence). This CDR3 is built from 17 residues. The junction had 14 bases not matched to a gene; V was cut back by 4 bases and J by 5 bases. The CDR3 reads CATSTTPLGSGGETQYF. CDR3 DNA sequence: TGTGCCACCAGCACCACTCCCCTTGGGAGCGGGGGGGAGACCCAGTACTTC.

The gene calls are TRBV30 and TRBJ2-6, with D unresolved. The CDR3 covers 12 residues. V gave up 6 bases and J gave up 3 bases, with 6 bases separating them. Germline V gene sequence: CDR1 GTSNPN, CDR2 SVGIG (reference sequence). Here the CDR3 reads CACLSGANVLTF. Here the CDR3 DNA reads TGTGCCTGCCTTAGTGGGGCCAACGTCCTGACTTTC.

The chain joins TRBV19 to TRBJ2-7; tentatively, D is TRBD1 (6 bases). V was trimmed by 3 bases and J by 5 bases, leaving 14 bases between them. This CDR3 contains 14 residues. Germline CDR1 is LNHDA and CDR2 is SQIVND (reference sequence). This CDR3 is CASSIRQGWDEQYF. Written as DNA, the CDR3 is TGTGCCAGTAGTATCCGGCAGGGGTGGGACGAGCAGTACTTC.

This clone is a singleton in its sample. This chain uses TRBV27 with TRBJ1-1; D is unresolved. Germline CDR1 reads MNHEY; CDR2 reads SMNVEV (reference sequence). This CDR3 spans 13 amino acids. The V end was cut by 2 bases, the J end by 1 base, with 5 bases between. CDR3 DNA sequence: TGTGCCAGCAGTTTAGGAGCGAACACTGAAGCTTTCTTT. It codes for CASSLGANTEAFF.